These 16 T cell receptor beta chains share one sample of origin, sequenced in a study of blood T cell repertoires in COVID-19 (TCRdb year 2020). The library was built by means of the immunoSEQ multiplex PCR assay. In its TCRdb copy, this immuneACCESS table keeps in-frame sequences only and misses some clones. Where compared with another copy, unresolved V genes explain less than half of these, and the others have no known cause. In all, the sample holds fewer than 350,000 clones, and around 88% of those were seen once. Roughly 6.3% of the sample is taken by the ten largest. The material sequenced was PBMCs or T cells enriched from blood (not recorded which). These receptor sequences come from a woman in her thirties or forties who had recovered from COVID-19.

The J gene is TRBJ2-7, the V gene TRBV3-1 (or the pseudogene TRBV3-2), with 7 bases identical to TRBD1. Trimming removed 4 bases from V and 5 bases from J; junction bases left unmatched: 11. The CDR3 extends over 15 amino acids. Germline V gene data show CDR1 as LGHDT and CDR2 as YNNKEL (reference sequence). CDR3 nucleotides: TGTGCCAGCAGCCCCGAAATGACAGGGTTAAACGAGCAGTACTTC. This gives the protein CASSPEMTGLNEQYF.

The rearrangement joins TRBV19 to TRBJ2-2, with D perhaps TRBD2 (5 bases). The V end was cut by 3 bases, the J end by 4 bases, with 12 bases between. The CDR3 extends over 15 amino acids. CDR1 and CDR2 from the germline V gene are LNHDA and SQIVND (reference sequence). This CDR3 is CASSIWAEGTGELFF. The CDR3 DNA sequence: TGTGCCAGTAGTATTTGGGCCGAGGGCACCGGGGAGCTGTTTTTT.

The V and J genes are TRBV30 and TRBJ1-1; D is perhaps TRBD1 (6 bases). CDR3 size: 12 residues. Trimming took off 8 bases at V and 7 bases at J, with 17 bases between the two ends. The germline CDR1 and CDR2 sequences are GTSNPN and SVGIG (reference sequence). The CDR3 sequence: CAGDYGTIEAFF. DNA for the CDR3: TGTGCCGGGGACTACGGGACAATTGAAGCTTTCTTT.

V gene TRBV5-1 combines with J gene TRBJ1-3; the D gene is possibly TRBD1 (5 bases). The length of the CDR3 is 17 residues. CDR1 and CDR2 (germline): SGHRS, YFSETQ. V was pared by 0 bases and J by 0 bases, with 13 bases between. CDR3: CASSLEGAGFSGNTIYF. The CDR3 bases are TGCGCCAGCAGCTTGGAAGGGGCCGGGTTCTCTGGAAACACCATATATTTT.

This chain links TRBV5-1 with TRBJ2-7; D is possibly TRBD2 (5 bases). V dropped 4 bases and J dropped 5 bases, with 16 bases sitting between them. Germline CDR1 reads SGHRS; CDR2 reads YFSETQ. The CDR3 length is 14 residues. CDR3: CASSGMAGGDEQYF. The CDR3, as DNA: TGCGCCAGCAGCGGAATGGCGGGTGGAGACGAGCAGTACTTC.

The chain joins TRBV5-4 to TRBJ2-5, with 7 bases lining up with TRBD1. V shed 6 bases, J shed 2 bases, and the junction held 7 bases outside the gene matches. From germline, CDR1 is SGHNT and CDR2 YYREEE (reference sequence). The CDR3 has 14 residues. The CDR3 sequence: CASTMGQKQETQYF. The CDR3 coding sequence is TGTGCCAGCACCATGGGACAGAAGCAAGAGACCCAGTACTTC.

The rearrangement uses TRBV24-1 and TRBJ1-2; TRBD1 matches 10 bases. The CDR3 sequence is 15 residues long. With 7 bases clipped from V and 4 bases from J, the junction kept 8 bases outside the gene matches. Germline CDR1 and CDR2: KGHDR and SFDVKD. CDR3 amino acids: CATSPGTGAFYGYTF. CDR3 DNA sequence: TGTGCCACCAGCCCCGGGACAGGGGCTTTCTATGGCTACACCTTC.

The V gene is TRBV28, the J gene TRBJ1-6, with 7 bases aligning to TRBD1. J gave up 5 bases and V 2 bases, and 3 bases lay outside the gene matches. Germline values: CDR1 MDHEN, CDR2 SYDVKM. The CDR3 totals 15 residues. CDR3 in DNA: TGTGCCAGCAGTTTAAGGGACAGAGATAATTCACCCCTCCACTTT. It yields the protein CASSLRDRDNSPLHF.

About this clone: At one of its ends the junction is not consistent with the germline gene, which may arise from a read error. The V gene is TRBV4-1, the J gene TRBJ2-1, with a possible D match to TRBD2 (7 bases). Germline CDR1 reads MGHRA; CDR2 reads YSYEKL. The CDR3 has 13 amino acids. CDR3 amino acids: CASSQEEGGREVF. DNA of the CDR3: TGCGCCAGCAGCCAAGAAGAGGGGGGCCGGGAGGTCTTC.

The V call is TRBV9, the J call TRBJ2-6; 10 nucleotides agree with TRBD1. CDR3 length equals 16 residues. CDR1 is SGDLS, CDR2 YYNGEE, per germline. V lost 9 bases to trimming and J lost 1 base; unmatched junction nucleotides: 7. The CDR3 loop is CATGQGEVSGANVLTF. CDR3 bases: TGTGCCACTGGACAGGGGGAGGTATCTGGGGCCAACGTCCTGACTTTC.

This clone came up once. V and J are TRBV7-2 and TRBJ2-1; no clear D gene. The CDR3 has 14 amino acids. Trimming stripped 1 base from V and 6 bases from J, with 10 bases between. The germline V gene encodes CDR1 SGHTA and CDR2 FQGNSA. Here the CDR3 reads CASSLDAKRNEQFF. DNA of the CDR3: TGTGCCAGCAGCTTAGACGCGAAACGCAATGAGCAGTTCTTC.

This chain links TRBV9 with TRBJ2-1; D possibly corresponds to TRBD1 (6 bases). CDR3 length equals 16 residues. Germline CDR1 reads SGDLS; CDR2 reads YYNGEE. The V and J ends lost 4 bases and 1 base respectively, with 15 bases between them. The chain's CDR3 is CASSMRGGGSYNEQFF. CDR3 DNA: TGTGCCAGCAGCATGAGAGGGGGTGGGTCCTACAATGAGCAGTTCTTC.

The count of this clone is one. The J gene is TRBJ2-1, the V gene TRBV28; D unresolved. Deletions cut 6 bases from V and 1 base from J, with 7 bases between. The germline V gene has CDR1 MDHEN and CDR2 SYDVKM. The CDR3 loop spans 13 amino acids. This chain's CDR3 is CASRDQSYNEQFF. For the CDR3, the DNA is TGTGCCAGCAGAGATCAGTCCTACAATGAGCAGTTCTTC.

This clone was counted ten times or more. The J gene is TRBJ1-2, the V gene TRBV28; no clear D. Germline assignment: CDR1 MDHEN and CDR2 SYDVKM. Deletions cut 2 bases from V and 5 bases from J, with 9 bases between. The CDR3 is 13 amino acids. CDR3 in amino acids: CASSLPNEYGYTF. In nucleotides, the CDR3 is TGTGCCAGCAGTTTACCTAACGAATATGGCTACACCTTC.

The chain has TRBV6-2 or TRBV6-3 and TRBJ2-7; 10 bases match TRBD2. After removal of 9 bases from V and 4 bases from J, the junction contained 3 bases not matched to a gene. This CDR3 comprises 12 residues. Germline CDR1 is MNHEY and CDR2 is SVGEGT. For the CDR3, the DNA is TGTGCCAGTAGCGGGAGGCGGTACGAGCAGTACTTC. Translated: CASSGRRYEQYF.

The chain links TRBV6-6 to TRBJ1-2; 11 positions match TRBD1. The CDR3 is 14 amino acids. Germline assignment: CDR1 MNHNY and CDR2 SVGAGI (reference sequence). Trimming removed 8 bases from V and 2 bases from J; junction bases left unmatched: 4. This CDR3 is CASGGQGENYGYTF. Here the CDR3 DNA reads TGTGCCAGCGGGGGACAGGGGGAGAACTATGGCTACACCTTC.